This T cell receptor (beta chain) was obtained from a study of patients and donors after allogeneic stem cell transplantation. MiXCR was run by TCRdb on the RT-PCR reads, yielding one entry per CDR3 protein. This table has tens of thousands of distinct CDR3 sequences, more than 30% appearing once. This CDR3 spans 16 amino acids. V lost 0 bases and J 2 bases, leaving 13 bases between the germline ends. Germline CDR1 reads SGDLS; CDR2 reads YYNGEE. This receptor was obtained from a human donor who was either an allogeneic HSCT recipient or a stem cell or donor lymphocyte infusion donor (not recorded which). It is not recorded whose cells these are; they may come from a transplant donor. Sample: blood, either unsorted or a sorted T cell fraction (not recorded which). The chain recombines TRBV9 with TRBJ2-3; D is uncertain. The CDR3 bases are TGTGCCAGCAGCGTAGTAGCCAGTTCCGACACAGATACGCAGTATTTT. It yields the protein CASSVVASSDTDTQYF.